This T cell receptor beta chain emerged from a study of T cells in localized non-small cell lung cancer. Study observations and caveats: It remains possible that heterogeneity exists, since only one tumor region was sequenced. Maximal T cell clonality occurred in uninvolved adjacent lung, with tumor ranking below it.

Clones were read by immunoSEQ multiplex PCR, and TCRdb kept only the in-frame ones, dropping some. Of 100,000 or so clones in the sample, approximately 90% are singletons; the top ten hold over 4%. Regarding this clone: The antigen remains undetermined.

Source: PBMCs, taken before any cancer treatment. The receptor comes from a woman between 35 and 75 years old with stage II squamous cell lung carcinoma.

CDR3 loop: CASSEASRIYGYTF. The CDR3 region has the DNA TGTGCCAGCAGTGAAGCGAGCAGGATATATGGCTACACCTTC. The J gene is TRBJ1-2, the V gene TRBV2; D gene ambiguous. Germline CDR1 reads SNHLY; CDR2 reads FYNNEI. Trimming cost V 0 bases and J 5 bases, with 10 bases left between them. The CDR3 extends over 14 amino acids.